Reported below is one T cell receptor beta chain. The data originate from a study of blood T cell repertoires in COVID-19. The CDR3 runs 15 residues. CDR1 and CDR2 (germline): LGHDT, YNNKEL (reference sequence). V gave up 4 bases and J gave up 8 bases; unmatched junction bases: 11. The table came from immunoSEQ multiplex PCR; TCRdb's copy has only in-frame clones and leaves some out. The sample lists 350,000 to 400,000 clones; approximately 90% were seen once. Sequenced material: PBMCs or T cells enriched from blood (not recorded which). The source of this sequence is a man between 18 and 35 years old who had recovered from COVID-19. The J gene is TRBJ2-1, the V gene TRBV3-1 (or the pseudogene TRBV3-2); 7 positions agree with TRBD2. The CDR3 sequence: CASSPPSGLRDEQFF. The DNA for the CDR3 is TGTGCCAGCAGCCCCCCTAGCGGTCTACGGGATGAGCAGTTCTTC.